This T cell receptor (beta chain) was profiled in a study of shared clonotypes between healthy human individuals (TCRdb year 2020). Describing the broader study: Three men and a couple of women, aged 18 to 49 years, made up the cohort. To estimate repertoire size and how much clonotypes are shared between individuals, the study performed deep sequencing of blood TCR repertoires from about five healthy adults. For each donor, CD4 naive and CD4 memory were each given three plates, CD8 naive was given two plates, and CD8 memory was given one plate. Each donor's leukapheresis produced roughly between about 0.85 and 10 billion PBMCs. To increase sequencing depth and limit assay-specific biases, different laboratories used diverse techniques to prepare libraries and sequence TCR repertoires. Broad study findings and their caveats: Only blood was sampled, and tissue TCR repertoires likely differ from those in blood. Clonotypes shared by all four sorted-subset donors showed higher generation probabilities than non-shared clonotypes. Pairwise subsampling led to the expectation that sequencing depth would affect the degree of clonotype sharing among donors. Approximately 5% of naive CD4, 3.5% of naive CD8, approximately 2% of memory CD4, and about 0.4% of memory CD8 clonotypes were shared across several donors. The genetic and exposure-history diversity represented was limited by the small number of donors. Incomplete sequencing was indicated by rarefaction of sorted-subset datasets, despite the large sequencing depth. Larger estimated clonotype richness was generally found for naive subsets than for memory subsets.

The donors were healthy, HIV-negative adults with no recently reported acute infections or vaccinations. Only Caucasian adults living in Nashville, Tennessee, USA were represented among the donors. Magnetic negative selection was used to enrich CD4+ T cells, after which naive cells were positively selected on CD45RA and the negative fraction became the memory subset. Blood was collected by leukapheresis, and PBMCs were isolated by Ficoll-Histopaque density gradient centrifugation and then cryopreserved in liquid nitrogen vapor phase. Analytical flow cytometry was used to check the purity and quantity of every magnetically sorted T cell population. From each sorted fraction, genomic DNA was isolated and quantified by UV absorbance on a Nanodrop 2000c. The CDR3 runs 13 residues from the cysteine to the phenylalanine. The entry retains the CDR3 DNA only, 39 bases that are in frame from base 1. CDR1 and CDR2 are read off the germline V gene as SNHLY and FYNNEI. The germline ends are 10 bases apart after V is trimmed by 5 bases and J by 3 bases.

Using the deep immunoSEQ assay, multiplex PCR amplified TCR CDR3 regions from genomic DNA. For each cell subset, the extracted genomic DNA was distributed evenly across all wells of several immunoSEQ 96-well plates, and each plate served as one replicate. For sorted subsets, roughly 200 ng of genomic DNA, equivalent to tens of thousands of T cell genomes, went into each replicate PCR. Purified libraries were measured with a Qubit 3.0 fluorometer, size-checked on a Bioanalyzer 2100, and measured again with the KAPA Library Quantification kit. Every immunoSEQ 96-well plate was sequenced on a separate single-read 150-cycle Illumina NextSeq 550 flow cell. From the authors' description of their analysis: Because only junctional sequences without quality scores were contained in the immunoSEQ output, filtering matching that applied to full-length reads could not be performed. Sequences were annotated with PyIR, a Python wrapper for IgBLAST v1.9, and V/J genes and CDR3 were assigned using IMGT germline references. Reads were filtered out if the reads had weak V/J assignments (E-value above 1e-6), no CDR3, stop codons, out-of-frame junctions, or ambiguous translated residues. V3J clonotypes were defined by identical inferred V gene, J gene, and CDR3 amino acid sequence. Percentage overlap between repertoires was computed as shared unique clonotypes divided by the size of the smaller repertoire. Repertoire richness was assessed with RTK rarefaction, the Chao1 estimator, and Recon v2.1 estimates of unobserved clonotypes. OLGA was used to compute generation probabilities for all TCRbeta clonotypes that the gDNA method yielded from a few donors. TCRdb retrieved this table from immuneACCESS and kept in-frame rearrangements only. Not all clones are present; in checked studies, unresolved V genes account for under half, and no reason is known for the remainder. The D gene and trimming were derived from the DNA, and the V and J assignments and clone size from that table. The sample table holds around 1.1 million clones, of which 70% to 80% were seen once. The top ten clones comprise roughly 0.57% of the sample.

Regarding this clone: Its antigen is still unknown. Base qualities are missing; no much larger clone stands one base away.

The sequence was collected from a man between 18 and 29 years old in good health. Some clones in this sample may be carry-over from other donors' samples. The specimen was memory CD4+ T cells from PBMCs. The cell subset or site label, read with the paper, signifies: CD45RA-negative fraction. The chain couples TRBV2 to TRBJ1-2; a tentative D match to TRBD1 spans 5 bases. The DNA reads as follows: TGTGCCAGCAGTCGACAGAGGGACTATGGCTACACCTTC. Its product reads: CASSRQRDYGYTF.